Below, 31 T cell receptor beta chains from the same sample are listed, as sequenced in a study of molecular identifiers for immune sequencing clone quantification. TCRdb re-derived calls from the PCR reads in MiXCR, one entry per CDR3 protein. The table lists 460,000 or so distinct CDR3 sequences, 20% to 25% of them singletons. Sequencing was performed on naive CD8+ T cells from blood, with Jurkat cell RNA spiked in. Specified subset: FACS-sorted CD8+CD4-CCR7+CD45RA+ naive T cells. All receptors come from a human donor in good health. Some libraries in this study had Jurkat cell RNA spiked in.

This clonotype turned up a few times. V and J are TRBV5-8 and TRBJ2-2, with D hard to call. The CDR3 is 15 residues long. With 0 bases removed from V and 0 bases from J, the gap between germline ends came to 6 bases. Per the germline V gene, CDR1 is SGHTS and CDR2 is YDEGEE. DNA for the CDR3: TGTGCCAGCAGCTTGGGCGTAACGAACACCGGGGAGCTGTTTTTT. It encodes CASSLGVTNTGELFF.

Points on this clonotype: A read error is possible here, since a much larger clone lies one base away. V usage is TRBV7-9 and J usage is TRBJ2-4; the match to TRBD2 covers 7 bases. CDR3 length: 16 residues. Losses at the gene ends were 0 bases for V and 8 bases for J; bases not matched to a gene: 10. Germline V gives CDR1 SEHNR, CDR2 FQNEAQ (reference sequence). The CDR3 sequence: CASSLAGGGAEDIQYF. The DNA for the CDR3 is TGTGCCAGCAGCTTAGCGGGCGGGGGAGCTGAGGACATTCAGTACTTC.

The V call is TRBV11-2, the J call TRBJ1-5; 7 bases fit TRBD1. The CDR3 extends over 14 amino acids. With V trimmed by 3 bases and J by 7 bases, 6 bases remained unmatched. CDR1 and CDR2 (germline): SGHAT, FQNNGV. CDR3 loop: CASSFVQGGQPQHF. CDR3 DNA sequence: TGTGCCAGCAGCTTTGTGCAGGGGGGCCAGCCCCAGCATTTT. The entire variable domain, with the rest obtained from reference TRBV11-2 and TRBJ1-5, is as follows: EAGVAQSPRYKIIEKRQSVAFWCNPISGHATLYWYQQILGQGPKLLIQFQNNGVVDDSQLPKDRFSAERLKGVDSTLKIQPAKLEDSAVYLCASSFVQGGQPQHFGDGTRLSIL.

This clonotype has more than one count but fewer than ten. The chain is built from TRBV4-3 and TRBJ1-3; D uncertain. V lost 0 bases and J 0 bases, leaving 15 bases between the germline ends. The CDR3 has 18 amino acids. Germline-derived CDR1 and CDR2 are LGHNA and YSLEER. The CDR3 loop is CASSQDIQSEGSGNTIYF. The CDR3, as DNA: TGCGCCAGCAGCCAAGATATACAATCGGAGGGCTCTGGAAACACCATATATTTT.

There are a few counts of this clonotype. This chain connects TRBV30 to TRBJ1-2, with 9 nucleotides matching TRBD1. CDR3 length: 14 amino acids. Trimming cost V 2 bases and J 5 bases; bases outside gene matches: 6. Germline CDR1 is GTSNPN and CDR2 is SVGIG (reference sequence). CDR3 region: CAWSPGQGAYGYTF. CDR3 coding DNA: TGTGCCTGGAGTCCGGGACAGGGAGCTTATGGCTACACCTTC. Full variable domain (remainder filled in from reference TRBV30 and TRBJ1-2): SQTIHQWPATLVQPVGSPLSLECTVEGTSNPNLYWYRQAAGRGLQLLFYSVGIGQISSEVPQNLSASRPQDRQFILSSKKLLLSDSGFYLCAWSPGQGAYGYTFGSGTRLTVV.

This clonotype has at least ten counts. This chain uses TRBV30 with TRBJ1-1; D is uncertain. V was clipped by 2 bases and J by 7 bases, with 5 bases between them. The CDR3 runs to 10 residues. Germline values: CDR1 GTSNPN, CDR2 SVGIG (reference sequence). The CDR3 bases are TGTGCCTGGAGTACGATTGAAGCTTTCTTT. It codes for CAWSTIEAFF.

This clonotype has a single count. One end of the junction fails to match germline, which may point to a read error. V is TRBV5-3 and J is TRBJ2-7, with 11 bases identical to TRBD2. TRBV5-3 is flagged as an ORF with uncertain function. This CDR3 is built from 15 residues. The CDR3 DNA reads TGTGCCAGCAGCTTGGCTAGCGGGAGGTCTTACGAGCAGTACTTC. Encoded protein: CASSLASGRSYEQYF.

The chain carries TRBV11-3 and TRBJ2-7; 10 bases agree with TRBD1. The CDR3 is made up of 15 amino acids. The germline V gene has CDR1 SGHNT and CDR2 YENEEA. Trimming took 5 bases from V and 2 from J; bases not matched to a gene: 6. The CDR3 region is CASSPGGTGAYEQYF. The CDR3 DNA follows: TGTGCCAGCAGCCCGGGAGGGACAGGGGCCTACGAGCAGTACTTC. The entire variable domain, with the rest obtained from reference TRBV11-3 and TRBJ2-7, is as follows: EAGVVQSPRYKIIEKKQPVAFWCNPISGHNTLYWYLQNLGQGPELLIRYENEEAVDDSQLPKDRFSAERLKGVDSTLKIQPAELGDSAVYLCASSPGGTGAYEQYFGPGTRLTVT.

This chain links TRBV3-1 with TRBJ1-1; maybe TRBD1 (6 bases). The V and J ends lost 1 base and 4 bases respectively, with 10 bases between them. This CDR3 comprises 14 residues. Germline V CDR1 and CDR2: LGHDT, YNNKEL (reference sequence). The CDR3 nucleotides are TGTGCCAGCAGCCAAGTGGCAGGGGTCACTGAAGCTTTCTTT. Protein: CASSQVAGVTEAFF.

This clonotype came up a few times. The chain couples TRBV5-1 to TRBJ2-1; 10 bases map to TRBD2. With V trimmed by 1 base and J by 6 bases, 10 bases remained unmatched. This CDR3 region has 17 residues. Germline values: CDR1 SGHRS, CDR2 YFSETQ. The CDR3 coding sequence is TGCGCCAGCAGCTTGCACAGCGGGGGGGCCGCTCCCAATGAGCAGTTCTTC. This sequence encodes CASSLHSGGAAPNEQFF.

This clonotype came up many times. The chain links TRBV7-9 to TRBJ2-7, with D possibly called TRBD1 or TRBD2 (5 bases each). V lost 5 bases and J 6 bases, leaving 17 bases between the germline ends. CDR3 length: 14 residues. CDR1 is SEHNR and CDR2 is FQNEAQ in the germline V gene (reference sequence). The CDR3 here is CASSPPNTGAEQYF. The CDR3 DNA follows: TGTGCCAGCAGCCCACCCAATACCGGGGCCGAGCAGTACTTC.

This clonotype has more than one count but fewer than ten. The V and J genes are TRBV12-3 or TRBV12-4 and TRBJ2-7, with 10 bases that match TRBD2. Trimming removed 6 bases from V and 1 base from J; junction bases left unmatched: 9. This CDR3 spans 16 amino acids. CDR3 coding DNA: TGTGCCAGCAGCTCAAGCGGGAGGGCCTGGTCCTACGAGCAGTACTTC. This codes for CASSSSGRAWSYEQYF.

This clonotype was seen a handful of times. CDR3 region: CAWSPVIRPTEAFF. Here the CDR3 DNA reads TGTGCCTGGAGTCCAGTGATTAGACCCACTGAAGCTTTCTTT. The chain uses TRBV30 and TRBJ1-1; D unresolved. The germline V gene has CDR1 GTSNPN and CDR2 SVGIG (reference sequence). CDR3 length equals 14 residues. V lost 2 bases and J 4 bases, leaving 14 bases between the germline ends.

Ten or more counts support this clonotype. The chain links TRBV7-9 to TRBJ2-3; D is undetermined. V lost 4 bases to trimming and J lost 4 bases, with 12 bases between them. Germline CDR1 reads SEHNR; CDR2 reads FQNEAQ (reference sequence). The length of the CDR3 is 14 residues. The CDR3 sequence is CASSSPTSPDTQYF. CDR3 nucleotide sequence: TGTGCCAGCAGCTCTCCGACCAGTCCAGATACGCAGTATTTT.

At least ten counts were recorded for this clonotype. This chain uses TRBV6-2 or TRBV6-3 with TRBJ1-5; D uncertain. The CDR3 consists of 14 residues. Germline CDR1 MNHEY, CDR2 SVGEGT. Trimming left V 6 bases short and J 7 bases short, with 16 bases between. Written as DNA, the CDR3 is TGTGCCAGCAGAGCCGCCGAGGGCGGCCAGCCCCAGCATTTT. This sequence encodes CASRAAEGGQPQHF.

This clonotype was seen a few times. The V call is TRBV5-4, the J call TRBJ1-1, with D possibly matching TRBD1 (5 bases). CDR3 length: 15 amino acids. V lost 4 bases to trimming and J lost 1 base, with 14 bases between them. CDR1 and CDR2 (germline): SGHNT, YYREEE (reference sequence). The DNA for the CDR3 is TGTGCCAGCAGCCAGACCGGGACGGCGAACACTGAAGCTTTCTTT. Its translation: CASSQTGTANTEAFF. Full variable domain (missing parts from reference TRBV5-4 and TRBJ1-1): ETGVTQSPTHLIKTRGQQVTLRCSSQSGHNTVSWYQQALGQGPQFIFQYYREEENGRGNFPPRFSGLQFPNYSSELNVNALELDDSALYLCASSQTGTANTEAFFGQGTRLTVV.

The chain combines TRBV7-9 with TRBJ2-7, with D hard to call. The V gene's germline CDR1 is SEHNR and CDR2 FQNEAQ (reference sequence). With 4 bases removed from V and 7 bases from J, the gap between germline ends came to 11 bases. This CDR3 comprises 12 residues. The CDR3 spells CASSSTSREQYF. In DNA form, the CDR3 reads TGTGCCAGCAGCTCGACTTCCAGGGAGCAGTACTTC.

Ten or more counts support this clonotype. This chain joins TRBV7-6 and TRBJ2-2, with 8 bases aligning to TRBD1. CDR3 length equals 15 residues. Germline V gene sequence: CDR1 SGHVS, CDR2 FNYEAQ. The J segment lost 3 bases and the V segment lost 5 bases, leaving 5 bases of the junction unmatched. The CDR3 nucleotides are TGTGCCAGCAGCCAGACAGGGGCCGACACCGGGGAGCTGTTTTTT. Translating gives CASSQTGADTGELFF.

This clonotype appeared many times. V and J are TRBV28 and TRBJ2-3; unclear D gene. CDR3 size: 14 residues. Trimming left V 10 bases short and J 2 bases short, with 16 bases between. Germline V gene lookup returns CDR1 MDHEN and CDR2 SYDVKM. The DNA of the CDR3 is TGTGCCATCCTGACTGATCCCGACACAGATACGCAGTATTTT. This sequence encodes CAILTDPDTDTQYF.

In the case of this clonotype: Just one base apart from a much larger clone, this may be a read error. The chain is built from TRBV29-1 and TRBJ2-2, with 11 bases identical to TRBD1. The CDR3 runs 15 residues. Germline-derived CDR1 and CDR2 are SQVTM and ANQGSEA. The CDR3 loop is CSAEGRDRGRAKLFF. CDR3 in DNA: TGCAGCGCTGAAGGCCGGGACAGGGGGAGGGCCAAGCTGTTTTTT.

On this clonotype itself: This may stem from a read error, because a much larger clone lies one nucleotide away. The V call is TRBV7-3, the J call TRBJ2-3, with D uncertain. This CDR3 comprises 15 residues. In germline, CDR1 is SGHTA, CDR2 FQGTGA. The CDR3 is CANSLGQTSTDTQYF. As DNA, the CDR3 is TGTGCCAACAGCCTCGGCCAGACTAGCACAGATACGCAGTATTTT. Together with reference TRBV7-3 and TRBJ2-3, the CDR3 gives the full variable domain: GAGVSQTPSNKVTEKGKYVELRCDPISGHTALYWYRQSLGQGPEFLIYFQGTGAADDSGLPNDRFFAVRPEGSVSTLKIQRTERGDSAVYLCANSLGQTSTDTQYFGPGTRLTVL.

This CDR3 is CASSPLPGATEAFF. For the CDR3, the DNA is TGCGCCAGCAGCCCCCTCCCAGGGGCCACTGAAGCTTTCTTT. The chain joins TRBV4-1 to TRBJ1-1; TRBD1 might be the D (6 bases). The germline gives CDR1 MGHRA, CDR2 YSYEKL. The CDR3 has 14 residues. The V end was cut by 4 bases, the J end by 4 bases, with 13 bases between.

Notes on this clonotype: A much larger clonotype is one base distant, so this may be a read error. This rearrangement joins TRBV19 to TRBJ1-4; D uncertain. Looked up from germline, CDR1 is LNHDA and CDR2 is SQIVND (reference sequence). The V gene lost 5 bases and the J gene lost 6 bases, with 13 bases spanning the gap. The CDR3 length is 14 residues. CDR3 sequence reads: CASSFDGTDEKLFF. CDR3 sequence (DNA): TGTGCCAGTAGTTTCGACGGTACTGATGAAAAACTGTTTTTT.

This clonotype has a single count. In nucleotides, the CDR3 is TGTGCCAGCAGTTTACGGGGCGATCATTTCTACGAGCAGTACTTC. Its protein is CASSLRGDHFYEQYF. V usage is TRBV27 and J usage is TRBJ2-7, with D possibly being TRBD1 or TRBD2 (5 bases each). The ends were cut back, 2 bases at V and 3 bases at J, with 14 bases in the middle. The CDR3 has 15 amino acids. Germline V gene sequence: CDR1 MNHEY, CDR2 SMNVEV (reference sequence).

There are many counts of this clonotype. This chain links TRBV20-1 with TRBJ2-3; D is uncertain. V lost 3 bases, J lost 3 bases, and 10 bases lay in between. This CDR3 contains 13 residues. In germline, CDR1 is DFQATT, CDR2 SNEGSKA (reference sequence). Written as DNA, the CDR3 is TGCAGTGCTAGGACTCTAAAAACAGATACGCAGTATTTT. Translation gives CSARTLKTDTQYF.

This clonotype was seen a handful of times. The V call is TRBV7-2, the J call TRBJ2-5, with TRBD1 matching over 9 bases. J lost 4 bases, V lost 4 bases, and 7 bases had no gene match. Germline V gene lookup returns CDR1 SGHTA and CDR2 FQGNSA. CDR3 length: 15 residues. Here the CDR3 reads CASSSQTGGAETQYF. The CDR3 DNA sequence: TGTGCCAGCAGCTCACAAACAGGGGGCGCAGAGACCCAGTACTTC.

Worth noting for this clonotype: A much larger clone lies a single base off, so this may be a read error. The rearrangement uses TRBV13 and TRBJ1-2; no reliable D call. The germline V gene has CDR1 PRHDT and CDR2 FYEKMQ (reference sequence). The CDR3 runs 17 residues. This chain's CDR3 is CASSLGPIETPLYDYTF. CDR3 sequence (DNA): TGTGCCAGCAGCTTAGGCCCAATCGAAACCCCCCTCTATGACTACACCTTC.

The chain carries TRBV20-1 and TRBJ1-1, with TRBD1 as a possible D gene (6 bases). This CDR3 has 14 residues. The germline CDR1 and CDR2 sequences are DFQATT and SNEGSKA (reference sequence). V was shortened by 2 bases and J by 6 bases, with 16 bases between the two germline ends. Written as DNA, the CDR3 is TGCAGTGCTAGATCACCAGGGGTACCTTCTGAAGCTTTCTTT. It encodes CSARSPGVPSEAFF.

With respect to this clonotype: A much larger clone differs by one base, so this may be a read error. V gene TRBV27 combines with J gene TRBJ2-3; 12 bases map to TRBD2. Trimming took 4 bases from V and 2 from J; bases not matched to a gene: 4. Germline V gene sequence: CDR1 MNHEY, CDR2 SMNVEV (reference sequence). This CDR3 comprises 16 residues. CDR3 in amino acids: CASSYGLAGTTDTQYF. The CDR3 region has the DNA TGTGCCAGCAGTTACGGACTAGCGGGGACCACAGATACGCAGTATTTT.

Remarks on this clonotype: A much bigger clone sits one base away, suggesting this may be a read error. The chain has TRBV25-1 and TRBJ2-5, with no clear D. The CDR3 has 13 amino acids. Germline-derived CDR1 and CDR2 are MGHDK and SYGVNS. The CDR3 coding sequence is TGTGCCAGCAGTGTGGCAGCCCAAGAGACCCGGTACTTC. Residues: CASSVAAQETRYF.

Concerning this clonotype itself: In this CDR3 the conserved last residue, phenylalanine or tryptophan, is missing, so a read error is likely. The CDR3 region is CASSLDTSAYEQYL. The CDR3 region has the DNA TGTGCCAGCAGCCTGGACACATCAGCCTACGAGCAGTACCTC. V gene TRBV5-3 combines with J gene TRBJ2-7, with D perhaps matching TRBD1 (5 bases). TRBV5-3 counts as an open reading frame of uncertain function. The CDR3 runs 14 residues. V gave up 8 bases and J gave up 2 bases, with 17 bases separating them.